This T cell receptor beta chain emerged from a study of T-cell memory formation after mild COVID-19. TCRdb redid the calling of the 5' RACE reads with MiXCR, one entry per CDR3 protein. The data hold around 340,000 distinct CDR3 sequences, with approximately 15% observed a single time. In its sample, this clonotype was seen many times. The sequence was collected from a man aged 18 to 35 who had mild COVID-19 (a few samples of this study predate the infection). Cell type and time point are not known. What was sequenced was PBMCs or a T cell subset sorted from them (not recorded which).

DNA for the CDR3: TGTGCCAGCAGCCAGACAGAGAAGGTGGATCAGCCCCAGCATTTT. Translating it yields CASSQTEKVDQPQHF. The chain is built from TRBV12-3 or TRBV12-4 and TRBJ1-5; D possibly corresponds to TRBD1 (5 bases). This CDR3 has 15 amino acids. V lost 6 bases, J lost 5 bases, and 17 bases lay in between.